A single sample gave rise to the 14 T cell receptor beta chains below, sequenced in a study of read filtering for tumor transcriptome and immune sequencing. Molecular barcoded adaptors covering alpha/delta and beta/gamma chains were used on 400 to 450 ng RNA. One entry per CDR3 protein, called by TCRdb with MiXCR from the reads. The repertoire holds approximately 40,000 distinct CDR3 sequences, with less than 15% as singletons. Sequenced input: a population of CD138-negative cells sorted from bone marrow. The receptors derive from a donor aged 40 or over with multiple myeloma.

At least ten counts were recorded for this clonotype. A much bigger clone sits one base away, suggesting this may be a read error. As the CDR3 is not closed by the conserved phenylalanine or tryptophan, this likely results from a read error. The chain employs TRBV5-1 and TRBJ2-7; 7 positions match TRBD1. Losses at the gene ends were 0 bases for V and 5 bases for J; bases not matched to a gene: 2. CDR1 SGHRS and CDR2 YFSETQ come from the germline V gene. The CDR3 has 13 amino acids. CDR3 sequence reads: CASSLGGQHEQYS. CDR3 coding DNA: TGCGCCAGCAGCTTGGGGGGACAGCACGAGCAGTACTCC.

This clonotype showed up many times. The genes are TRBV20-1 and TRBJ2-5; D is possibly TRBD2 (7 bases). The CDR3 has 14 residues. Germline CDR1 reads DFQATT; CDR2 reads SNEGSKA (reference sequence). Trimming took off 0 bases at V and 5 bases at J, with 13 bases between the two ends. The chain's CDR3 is CSARDLGGGETQYF. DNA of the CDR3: TGCAGTGCTAGAGATTTAGGCGGGGGCGAGACCCAGTACTTC.

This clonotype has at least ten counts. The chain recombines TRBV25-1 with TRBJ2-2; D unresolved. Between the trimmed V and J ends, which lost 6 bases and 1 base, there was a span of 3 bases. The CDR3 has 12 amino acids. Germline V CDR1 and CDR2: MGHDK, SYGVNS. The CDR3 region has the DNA TGTGCCAGCAGGGGGAACACCGGGGAGCTGTTTTTT. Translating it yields CASRGNTGELFF.

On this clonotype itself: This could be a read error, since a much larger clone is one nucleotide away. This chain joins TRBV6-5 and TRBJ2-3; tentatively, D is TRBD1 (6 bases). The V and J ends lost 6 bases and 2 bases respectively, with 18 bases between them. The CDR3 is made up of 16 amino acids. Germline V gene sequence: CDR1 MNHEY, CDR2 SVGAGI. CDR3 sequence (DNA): TGTGCCAGCAGCCTGGGTAGGGGGTCTTACACAGATACGCAGTATTTT. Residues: CASSLGRGSYTDTQYF.

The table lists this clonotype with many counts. The CDR3: CASSQDGTGRGEGNQPQHF. The CDR3 bases are TGCGCCAGCAGCCAAGATGGGACAGGGCGTGGGGAGGGCAATCAGCCCCAGCATTTT. J is TRBJ1-5 and V is TRBV4-1; TRBD1 aligns across 9 bases. V lost 0 bases, J lost 2 bases, and 11 bases stayed unmatched. Germline-derived CDR1 and CDR2 are MGHRA and YSYEKL. CDR3 length equals 19 residues.

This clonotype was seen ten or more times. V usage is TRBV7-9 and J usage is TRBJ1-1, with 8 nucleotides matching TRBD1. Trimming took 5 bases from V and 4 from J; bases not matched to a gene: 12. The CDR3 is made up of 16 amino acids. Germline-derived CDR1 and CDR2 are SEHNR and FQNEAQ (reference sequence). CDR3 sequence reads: CASSPPAGGAGTEAFF. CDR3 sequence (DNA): TGTGCCAGCAGCCCCCCCGCAGGGGGCGCCGGCACTGAAGCTTTCTTT. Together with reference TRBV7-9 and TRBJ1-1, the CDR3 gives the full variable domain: DTGVSQNPRHKITKRGQNVTFRCDPISEHNRLYWYRQTLGQGPEFLTYFQNEAQLEKSRLLSDRFSAERPKGSFSTLEIQRTEQGDSAMYLCASSPPAGGAGTEAFFGQGTRLTVV.

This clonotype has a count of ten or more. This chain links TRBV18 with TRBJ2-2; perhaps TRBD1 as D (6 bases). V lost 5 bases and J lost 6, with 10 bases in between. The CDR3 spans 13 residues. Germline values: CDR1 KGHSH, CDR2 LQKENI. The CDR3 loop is CASSTSGAGELFF. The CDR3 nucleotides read TGTGCCAGCTCAACCTCAGGGGCCGGGGAGCTGTTTTTT.

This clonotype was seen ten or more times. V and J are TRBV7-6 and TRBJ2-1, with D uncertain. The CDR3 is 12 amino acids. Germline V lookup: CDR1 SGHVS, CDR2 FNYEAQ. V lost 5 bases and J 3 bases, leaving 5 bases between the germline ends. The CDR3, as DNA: TGTGCCAGCAGCCTTAACTACAATGAGCAGTTCTTC. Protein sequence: CASSLNYNEQFF.

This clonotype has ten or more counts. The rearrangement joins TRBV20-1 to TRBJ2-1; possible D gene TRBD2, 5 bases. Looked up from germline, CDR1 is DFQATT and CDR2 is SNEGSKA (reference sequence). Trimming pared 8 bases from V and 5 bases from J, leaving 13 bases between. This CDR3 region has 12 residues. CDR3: CSFSERDNEQFF. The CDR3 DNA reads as TGCAGTTTTAGCGAACGAGACAATGAGCAGTTCTTC.

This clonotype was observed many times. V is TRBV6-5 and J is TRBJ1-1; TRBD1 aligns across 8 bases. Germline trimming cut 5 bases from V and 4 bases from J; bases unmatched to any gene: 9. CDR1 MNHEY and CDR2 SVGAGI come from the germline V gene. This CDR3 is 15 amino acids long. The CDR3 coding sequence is TGTGCCAGCAGTAGGAGTACAGGGGGGGGCACTGAAGCTTTCTTT. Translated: CASSRSTGGGTEAFF.

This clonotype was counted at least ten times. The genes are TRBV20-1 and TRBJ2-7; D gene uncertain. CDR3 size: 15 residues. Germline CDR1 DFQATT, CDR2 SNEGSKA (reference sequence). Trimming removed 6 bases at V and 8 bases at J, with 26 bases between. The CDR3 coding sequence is TGCAGTGCCCACTCCCTCAAGACCGTGGGTTCCCAGCAGTACTTC. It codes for CSAHSLKTVGSQQYF.

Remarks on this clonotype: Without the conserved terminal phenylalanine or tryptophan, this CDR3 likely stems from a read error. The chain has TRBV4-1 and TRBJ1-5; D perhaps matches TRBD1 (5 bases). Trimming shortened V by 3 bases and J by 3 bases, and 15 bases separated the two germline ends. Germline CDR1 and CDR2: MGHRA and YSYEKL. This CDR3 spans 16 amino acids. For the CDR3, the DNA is TGCGCCAGCAGCCAGGATCGGGGGGGTTTCAATCAGCCCCAGCATTTA. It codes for CASSQDRGGFNQPQHL.

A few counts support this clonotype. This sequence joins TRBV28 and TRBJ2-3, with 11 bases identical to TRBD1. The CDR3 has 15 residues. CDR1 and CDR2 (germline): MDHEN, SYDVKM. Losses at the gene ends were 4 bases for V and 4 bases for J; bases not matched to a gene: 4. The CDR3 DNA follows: TGTGCCAGCAGTTCGGGACAGGGGGGTTCAGATACGCAGTATTTT. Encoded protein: CASSSGQGGSDTQYF.

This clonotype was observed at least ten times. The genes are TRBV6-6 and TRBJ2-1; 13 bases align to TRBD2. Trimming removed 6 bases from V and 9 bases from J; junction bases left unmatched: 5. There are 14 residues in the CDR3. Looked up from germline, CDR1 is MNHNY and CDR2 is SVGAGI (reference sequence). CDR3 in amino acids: CASRTSGGGSEQFF. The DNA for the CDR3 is TGTGCCAGCAGAACTAGCGGGGGGGGGAGTGAGCAGTTCTTC.